This T cell receptor beta chain is drawn from a study of Graves' ophthalmopathy and Graves' hyperthyroidism. The CDR3 is 16 residues long. V shed 2 bases and J 9 bases; nucleotides not matched to a gene: 15. Germline lookup yields CDR1 SGDLS and CDR2 YYNGEE. For repertoire sequencing, the TCR beta CDR3 regions were amplified from RNA transcripts. Second-round multiplex PCR came after first-round RT-PCR with HTBI primers. Each CDR3 protein gets one entry after TCRdb re-called the multiplex PCR reads with MiXCR. Among about 1.1 million distinct CDR3 sequences listed, 35% to 40% were seen once. The source of this sequence is an adult man with Graves' hyperthyroidism. Sequencing was performed on peripheral blood or thyroid tissue (not recorded which). J is TRBJ2-7 and V is TRBV9, with TRBD1 identical over 9 bases. CDR3 nucleotide sequence: TGTGCCAGCAGCGTTGTCTGGACAGGGGACACCGGGGGGCAGTACTTC. It specifies CASSVVWTGDTGGQYF.